The text below deals with one T cell receptor beta chain. The target antigen is unknown. CDR1 and CDR2 (germline): SGHTA, FQGTGA. This CDR3 is 15 amino acids long. V shed 5 bases, J shed 3 bases, and the junction held 10 bases outside the gene matches. This sample is part of a study of a mutant IDH1 vaccine in newly diagnosed glioma. Produced via immunoSEQ multiplex PCR; TCRdb's table is partial and in-frame only. The sample consists of 77,000 or so clones, 75% to 90% of them appearing once. Time point in this sample: week 23, last vaccination. Every vaccine dose comprised 300 ug of mutant IDH1 20-mer peptide plus topical imiquimod.

This chain uses TRBV7-3 with TRBJ2-7; TRBD2 aligns across 7 bases. Material: PBMCs, obtained from a glioma patient whose treatment included an IDH1 peptide vaccine. This clonotype was obtained from a woman between 45 and 65 years old with glioma. The CDR3 sequence is CASSEYSGTIYEQYF. The CDR3 nucleotides read TGTGCCAGCAGCGAATACTCCGGGACTATCTACGAGCAGTACTTC. Full variable domain (remainder filled in from reference TRBV7-3 and TRBJ2-7): GAGVSQTPSNKVTEKGKYVELRCDPISGHTALYWYRQSLGQGPEFLIYFQGTGAADDSGLPNDRFFAVRPEGSVSTLKIQRTERGDSAVYLCASSEYSGTIYEQYFGPGTRLTVT.